Listed below are T cell receptor beta chains from one sample, sequenced in a study of T-cell memory formation after mild COVID-19. MiXCR, applied by TCRdb to the 5' RACE reads, yields one record per CDR3 protein. The sample has 560,000 or so distinct CDR3 sequences; 15% to 20% are singletons. Sequencing was done on a sample of PBMCs or a T cell subset sorted from them (not recorded which). These receptors were collected from an adult woman who had mild COVID-19 (a few samples of this study predate the infection). Cell type and time point are not known. Both conserved end residues are part of each CDR3. The D gene is left open where the match is weak. The size of a clone is reported for some rows only, either as once, few or many, or as a class for expanded clones.

V gene,J gene,D gene,clone size,CDR3 protein,CDR3 DNA
TRBV6-6,TRBJ2-7,.,.,CASSYQGSNEQYF,TGTGCCAGCAGTTATCAGGGGAGCAACGAGCAGTACTTC
TRBV12-3/TRBV12-4,TRBJ2-3,.,.,CASSGLPRVTDTQYF,TGTGCCAGCAGTGGTCTACCCAGAGTCACAGATACGCAGTATTTT
TRBV3-1,TRBJ2-7,.,few,CASSQDGLASYEQYF,TGTGCCAGCAGCCAAGATGGGCTAGCGAGCTACGAGCAGTACTTC
TRBV10-3,TRBJ2-5,.,.,CAISRQGGETQYF,TGTGCCATCAGCAGACAGGGAGGGGAGACCCAGTACTTC
TRBV4-3,TRBJ1-2,.,many,CASSLYHGSEPYGYTF,TGCGCCAGCAGCCTCTACCACGGGTCGGAGCCCTATGGCTACACCTTC
TRBV20-1,TRBJ2-7,TRBD2,many,CSASLAGGTYEQYF,TGCAGTGCTAGCCTAGCGGGAGGAACCTACGAGCAGTACTTC
TRBV7-9,TRBJ1-6,.,.,CASSFRAGGSPLHF,TGTGCCAGCAGCTTCAGGGCCGGAGGATCACCCCTCCACTTT
TRBV29-1,TRBJ2-7,.,.,CSVEPRGGEYEQYF,TGCAGCGTTGAACCGCGAGGAGGGGAGTACGAGCAGTACTTC
TRBV12-3/TRBV12-4,TRBJ1-4,TRBD1,many,CASSFSDRVGEKLFF,TGTGCCAGCAGTTTCTCGGACAGGGTGGGGGAAAAACTGTTTTTT
TRBV20-1,TRBJ1-6,.,few,CSARFSSWTLNSPLHF,TGCAGTGCTAGGTTTTCGTCCTGGACCCTCAATTCACCCCTCCACTTT
TRBV29-1,TRBJ2-7,TRBD2,.,CSVAPAGGGFSYEQYF,TGCAGCGTCGCCCCTGCCGGCGGGGGATTCTCCTACGAGCAGTACTTC
TRBV9,TRBJ2-2,TRBD2,few,CASSESGGAIGELFF,TGTGCCAGCAGCGAGAGCGGGGGGGCAATCGGGGAGCTGTTTTTT
TRBV19,TRBJ2-3,TRBD2,.,CASSIRGGNTDTQYF,TGTGCCAGTAGTATACGGGGGGGGAACACAGATACGCAGTATTTT
TRBV20-1,TRBJ2-4,TRBD2,.,CSAIGGSSSNIQYF,TGCAGTGCCATCGGGGGGTCCTCCTCAAACATTCAGTACTTC
TRBV5-4,TRBJ2-3,TRBD1,.,CASSLVGQGSDTQYF,TGTGCCAGCAGCTTGGTCGGACAGGGCTCAGATACGCAGTATTTT
TRBV5-1,TRBJ2-1,.,.,CATMGGNEQFF,TGCGCCACCATGGGAGGTAATGAGCAGTTCTTC
TRBV20-1,TRBJ2-2,.,few,CSARESGTTGELFF,TGCAGTGCTAGAGAGTCCGGGACCACCGGGGAGCTGTTTTTT